This record concerns one T cell receptor beta chain sequence. These data belong to a study of blood T cell repertoires in COVID-19. Background on the study: COVID-19 samples collected from the United States, Italy and Spain covered acute and convalescent phases.

Enrollment of patients from Seattle took place during active infection, with longitudinal follow-up. Source study methods: Estimates of nucleated cell counts were drawn from the amplification of reference gene primers. Clones were sequenced by immunoSEQ multiplex PCR, and TCRdb holds only the in-frame ones, with some missing. Clone size and V and J calls were adopted from that table, with D and trimming inferred from the DNA. Of fewer than 300,000 clones in the sample, about four fifths are singletons; the top ten hold approximately 14%. V shed 4 bases and J shed 1 base, with 9 bases lying between them. There are 14 residues in the CDR3. Germline-derived CDR1 and CDR2 are ENHRY and SYGVKD.

This TCR was sampled from a person in their 70s with COVID-19, enrolled during active disease. Material: peripheral blood. The chain combines TRBV10-3 with TRBJ2-3; D ambiguous. CDR3 amino acids: CAISVKRGTDTQYF. In nucleotides, the CDR3 is TGTGCCATCAGTGTTAAACGGGGCACAGATACGCAGTATTTT.